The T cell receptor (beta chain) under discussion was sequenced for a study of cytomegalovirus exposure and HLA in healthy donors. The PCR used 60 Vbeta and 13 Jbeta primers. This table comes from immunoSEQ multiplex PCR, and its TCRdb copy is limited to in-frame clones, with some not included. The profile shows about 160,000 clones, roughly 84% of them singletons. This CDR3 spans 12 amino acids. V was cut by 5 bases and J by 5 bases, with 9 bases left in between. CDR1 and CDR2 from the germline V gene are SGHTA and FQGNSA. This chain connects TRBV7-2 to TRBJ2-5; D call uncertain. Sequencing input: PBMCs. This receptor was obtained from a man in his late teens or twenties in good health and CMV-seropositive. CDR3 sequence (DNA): TGTGCCAGCAGCCTTCAGGTGGAGACCCAGTACTTC. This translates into CASSLQVETQYF.